This T cell receptor (beta chain) is from a study of blood T cells in healthy people across ages. General study findings and limits: What prevented conclusive comparison of naive and antigen-experienced cells was that PBMCs were unsorted. Long-lived donors exceeded aged donors in naive CD4+ cells and diversity.

It was with a sample-barcoded 5' primer and a J-beta primer mix that a second PCR of roughly 7 to 12 cycles was run. The template-switch adaptor was a 5' adaptor with 12 random nucleotides. It tagged each cDNA molecule. TCRdb independently ran MiXCR on the 5' RACE reads; one entry per CDR3 protein. The sample carries more than 650,000 distinct CDR3 sequences, approximately 21% recorded once. This clonotype was observed a handful of times. Its antigen is not known. At one end, the junction sequence differs from germline, possibly due to a read error. The CDR3 has 10 residues. Germline values: CDR1 SEHNR, CDR2 FQNEAQ (reference sequence).

The chain joins TRBV7-9 to TRBJ2-1; D might be TRBD2 (6 bases). Sequencing used blood. This clonotype originated in a man aged 65-85 years in good health. CDR3 protein: CASSLTSLSF. DNA of the CDR3: TGTGCCAGCAGCTTGACTAGTCTAAGTTTC.